The rows below give T cell receptor beta chains drawn from one sample of a study of blood T cell repertoires in COVID-19. Measured with immunoSEQ multiplex PCR; TCRdb has only the in-frame clones, and not every one. The profile shows about 98,000 clones, about 89% of them singletons. The sample consisted of peripheral blood. The receptors were sampled from a man between 50 and 59 years old with acute or convalescent COVID-19. The CDR3 runs from the conserved cysteine through the conserved F or W. Each record gives: D gene, V gene, CDR3 protein. The D gene is left open where the match is weak.

-	TRBV7-2	CASSPGGTAQETQYF
TRBD1	TRBV7-3	CASSPKGGLNTEAFF
-	TRBV5-6	CASSLLGQGNTEAFF
-	TRBV5-5	CASSLALGSYYEQYF
-	TRBV24-1	CATSDLGLESTDTQYF
-	TRBV18	CASSPPNTDTQYF
-	TRBV2	CASSVGSSGELFF
-	TRBV5-1	CASSSRGNYGYTF
-	TRBV12-3/TRBV12-4	CASSTGPLDGYTF
TRBD2	TRBV3-1/TRBV3-2	CASSQAWRGDTQYF
-	TRBV20-1	CSASMGALSYGYTF
TRBD1	TRBV6-1	CASSDRGAGGLYGYTF
-	TRBV14	CASSPQVIMNTEAFF
-	TRBV6-6	CATNRENYGYTF
TRBD2	TRBV6-2/TRBV6-3	CASSYAGGLRGEQYF